This T cell receptor (beta chain) was profiled in a study of cytomegalovirus exposure and HLA in healthy donors. For the study at large: As an earlier analysis found, 150 million to 200 million T cells yielded about 120 million unique TCR beta sequences.

Both 60 Vbeta primers and 13 Jbeta primers went into the PCR. The protocol was immunoSEQ multiplex PCR, while the TCRdb copy is restricted to in-frame clones and leaves out a portion. The data hold some 130,000 clones, with approximately 61% observed a single time. Study-level findings and limits: The majority of TCR sequences were rare, yet some public TCRs appeared in many donors. Per a later analysis, 15,000 to 20,000 TCR beta sequences showed association with HLA alleles at 0.05 false discovery rate. Fewer N-insertions than the roughly 650-donor mean were reportedly shown by an Asian-associated ancestry cluster in a later analysis.

Of note for this clone: Its antigen is unidentified.

Germline V lookup: CDR1 LNHDA, CDR2 SQIVND (reference sequence). This CDR3 contains 18 residues. V shed 7 bases and J 3 bases; nucleotides not matched to a gene: 14. This receptor was obtained from a woman aged 40 to 50 in good health and CMV-seronegative. The chain links TRBV19 to TRBJ2-1; 11 bases agree with TRBD2. The source material was PBMCs. CDR3 DNA sequence: TGTGCCAGTACACTCTCCCTCAGGACTAGCGGGTTCTACAATGAGCAGTTCTTC. It yields the protein CASTLSLRTSGFYNEQFF. Full variable domain (remainder filled in from reference TRBV19 and TRBJ2-1): DGGITQSPKYLFRKEGQNVTLSCEQNLNHDAMYWYRQDPGQGLRLIYYSQIVNDFQKGDIAEGYSVSREKKESFPLTVTSAQKNPTAFYLCASTLSLRTSGFYNEQFFGPGTRLTVL.